These 18 T cell receptor beta chains share one sample of origin, sequenced in a study of technical replicates of blood from several donors. Assay: immunoSEQ multiplex PCR; the TCRdb copy retains only in-frame clones and omits some. The sample holds tens of thousands of clones; around 94% are singletons and the top ten take 0.25%. The material sequenced was T cells isolated from PBMCs. The receptors derive from a human donor in good health.

The chain links TRBV18 to TRBJ1-4, with 7 bases fitting TRBD1. From germline, CDR1 is KGHSH and CDR2 LQKENI. The ends lost 4 bases at V and 1 base at J; junction bases unmatched: 3. The CDR3 is 15 amino acids. The CDR3 region is CASSLDRETNEKLFF. In nucleotides, the CDR3 is TGTGCCAGCTCACTAGACAGGGAAACTAATGAAAAACTGTTTTTT.

The chain links TRBV6-5 to TRBJ2-7; 13 bases fit TRBD2. V lost 5 bases, J lost 4 bases, and 2 bases stayed unmatched. CDR3 length: 14 residues. Germline values: CDR1 MNHEY, CDR2 SVGAGI. CDR3 sequence reads: CASSTSGRAYEQYF. The CDR3 DNA is TGTGCCAGCAGTACTAGCGGGAGGGCGTACGAGCAGTACTTC.

The chain joins TRBV14 to TRBJ2-3; D may be TRBD2 (5 bases). Looked up from germline, CDR1 is SGHDN and CDR2 is FVKESK. V was clipped by 4 bases and J by 2 bases, with 13 bases between them. The CDR3 is 15 residues long. This chain's CDR3 is CASSLQTGFTDTQYF. The CDR3 bases are TGTGCCAGCAGCCTTCAGACGGGATTCACAGATACGCAGTATTTT.

J is TRBJ2-7 and V is TRBV18; D may be TRBD1 (5 bases). Per the germline V gene, CDR1 is KGHSH and CDR2 is LQKENI. The CDR3 is 13 amino acids. Trimming took off 6 bases at V and 2 bases at J, with 11 bases between the two ends. CDR3 loop: CASSTSTAYEQYF. The CDR3 DNA reads as TGTGCCAGCTCGACTTCGACAGCCTACGAGCAGTACTTC.

The chain recombines TRBV6-1 with TRBJ1-1; D is unresolved. The CDR3 loop spans 14 amino acids. Trimming took 7 bases from V and 9 from J, leaving 21 bases between them. Germline loops: CDR1 MNHNS, CDR2 SASEGT. In DNA, the CDR3 is TGTGCCAGCACCCTGGACTTCTATCAAGCTCAAGCTTTCTTT. The encoded protein is CASTLDFYQAQAFF.

The count of this clone is one. The V gene is TRBV29-1, the J gene TRBJ1-1; tentatively, D is TRBD1 (6 bases). V lost 6 bases to trimming and J lost 4 bases, with 15 bases between them. The CDR3 runs to 13 residues. Germline V CDR1 and CDR2: SQVTM, ANQGSEA. The CDR3 DNA follows: TGCAGCGTCAATACAGGGACGGGCACTGAAGCTTTCTTT. Translating gives CSVNTGTGTEAFF.

This chain connects TRBV5-1 to TRBJ2-2; 11 nucleotides align to TRBD1. J gave up 1 base and V 3 bases, and 14 bases lay outside the gene matches. This CDR3 spans 20 amino acids. From germline, CDR1 is SGHRS and CDR2 YFSETQ. CDR3 sequence reads: CASSSLTGTGGTGNTGELFF. The CDR3 DNA is TGCGCCAGCAGCTCCCTAACCGGGACAGGGGGTACCGGGAACACCGGGGAGCTGTTTTTT.

The chain employs TRBV19 and TRBJ1-5; TRBD1 is a possible D gene (6 bases). CDR1 and CDR2 (germline): LNHDA, SQIVND (reference sequence). Trimming removed 8 bases at V and 6 bases at J, with 26 bases between. The CDR3 spans 17 residues. CDR3: CASRHNRDASRGQPQHF. The CDR3 DNA sequence: TGTGCCAGTCGACATAACCGGGACGCCTCCAGGGGTCAGCCCCAGCATTTT.

V is TRBV6-5 and J is TRBJ1-1; D is perhaps TRBD1 (5 bases). Germline assignment: CDR1 MNHEY and CDR2 SVGAGI. Trimming stripped 0 bases from V and 0 bases from J, with 11 bases between. CDR3 size: 16 residues. The CDR3 loop reads CASSYSRRGLNTEAFF. CDR3 nucleotide sequence: TGTGCCAGCAGTTACTCGAGGCGGGGGTTGAACACTGAAGCTTTCTTT.

V gene TRBV19 combines with J gene TRBJ2-6; 9 bases map to TRBD1. Germline loops: CDR1 LNHDA, CDR2 SQIVND (reference sequence). CDR3 length: 16 residues. The junction had 5 bases not matched to a gene; V was cut back by 5 bases and J by 3 bases. In DNA form, the CDR3 reads TGTGCCAGTAGTGACAGGGGGTTTAGTGGGGCCAACGTCCTGACTTTC. Amino acids: CASSDRGFSGANVLTF. The variable domain in full, completed from reference TRBV19 and TRBJ2-6, reads DGGITQSPKYLFRKEGQNVTLSCEQNLNHDAMYWYRQDPGQGLRLIYYSQIVNDFQKGDIAEGYSVSREKKESFPLTVTSAQKNPTAFYLCASSDRGFSGANVLTFGAGSRLTVL.

This clone is a singleton in its sample. The rearrangement joins TRBV6-1 to TRBJ2-7; D is undetermined. Germline-derived CDR1 and CDR2 are MNHNS and SASEGT. Trimming took 8 bases from V and 0 from J, leaving 14 bases between them. The CDR3 contains 14 residues. CDR3 DNA sequence: TGTGCCAGCTCCCCGTCCCTGAGCTCCTACGAGCAGTACTTC. As protein: CASSPSLSSYEQYF.

This chain joins TRBV2 and TRBJ2-1; 12 nucleotides align to TRBD2. CDR1 and CDR2 (germline): SNHLY, FYNNEI. CDR3 length: 20 residues. V was pared by 0 bases and J by 0 bases, with 9 bases of the junction left unmatched. The CDR3 here is CASSEADTSGGPSSYNEQFF. The CDR3 DNA reads as TGTGCCAGCAGTGAAGCGGATACTAGCGGGGGGCCGAGCTCCTACAATGAGCAGTTCTTC.

V is TRBV6-1 and J is TRBJ2-7, with D perhaps TRBD1 (6 bases). This CDR3 has 15 amino acids. The V end lost 6 bases, the J end lost 0 bases, and 15 bases lay between the germline ends. The germline gives CDR1 MNHNS, CDR2 SASEGT. The chain's CDR3 is CASRGQSLSSYEQYF. For the CDR3, the DNA is TGTGCCAGCAGAGGACAGTCCTTAAGCTCCTACGAGCAGTACTTC.

This clone was counted a single time. The chain carries TRBV7-9 and TRBJ2-7; 9 bases are shared with TRBD2. The germline gives CDR1 SEHNR, CDR2 FQNEAQ (reference sequence). This CDR3 comprises 14 residues. V shed 3 bases, J shed 6 bases, and the junction held 6 bases outside the gene matches. The CDR3 DNA sequence: TGTGCCAGCAGCTTGGCGGGAGGGACTCTCGAGCAGTACTTC. Protein: CASSLAGGTLEQYF.

V is TRBV30 and J is TRBJ2-3; TRBD2 matches 8 bases. The CDR3 totals 16 residues. J gave up 1 base and V 5 bases, and 11 bases lay outside the gene matches. Germline V gene sequence: CDR1 GTSNPN, CDR2 SVGIG (reference sequence). This CDR3 reads CAWERGGVSGTDTQYF. In DNA, the CDR3 is TGTGCCTGGGAACGGGGGGGGGTGTCGGGCACAGATACGCAGTATTTT.

CDR3 bases: TGCGCCAGCAGCTTGGCCGACGGGACTAGCGGGGGCGATGAGCAGTTCTTC. This translates into CASSLADGTSGGDEQFF. V gene TRBV5-1 combines with J gene TRBJ2-1; 14 nucleotides line up with TRBD2. Unmatched junction bases numbered 7, after V lost 0 bases and J lost 8 bases. The CDR3 sequence is 17 residues long. Germline V gene data show CDR1 as SGHRS and CDR2 as YFSETQ.

This chain links TRBV10-3 with TRBJ1-5, with D tentatively TRBD1 (5 bases). V dropped 6 bases and J dropped 7 bases, with 16 bases sitting between them. Germline V gene data show CDR1 as ENHRY and CDR2 as SYGVKD. The CDR3 extends over 14 amino acids. The CDR3 DNA sequence: TGTGCCATCAGGAATGGGACTCGAAGACAGCCCCAGCATTTT. Encoded protein: CAIRNGTRRQPQHF.

V is TRBV7-9 and J is TRBJ1-5; D remains unclear. The germline gives CDR1 SEHNR, CDR2 FQNEAQ (reference sequence). CDR3 size: 14 residues. V was clipped by 5 bases and J by 1 base, with 9 bases between them. DNA of the CDR3: TGTGCCAGCAGCCCAGGACTGAGCAATCAGCCCCAGCATTTT. Protein: CASSPGLSNQPQHF.